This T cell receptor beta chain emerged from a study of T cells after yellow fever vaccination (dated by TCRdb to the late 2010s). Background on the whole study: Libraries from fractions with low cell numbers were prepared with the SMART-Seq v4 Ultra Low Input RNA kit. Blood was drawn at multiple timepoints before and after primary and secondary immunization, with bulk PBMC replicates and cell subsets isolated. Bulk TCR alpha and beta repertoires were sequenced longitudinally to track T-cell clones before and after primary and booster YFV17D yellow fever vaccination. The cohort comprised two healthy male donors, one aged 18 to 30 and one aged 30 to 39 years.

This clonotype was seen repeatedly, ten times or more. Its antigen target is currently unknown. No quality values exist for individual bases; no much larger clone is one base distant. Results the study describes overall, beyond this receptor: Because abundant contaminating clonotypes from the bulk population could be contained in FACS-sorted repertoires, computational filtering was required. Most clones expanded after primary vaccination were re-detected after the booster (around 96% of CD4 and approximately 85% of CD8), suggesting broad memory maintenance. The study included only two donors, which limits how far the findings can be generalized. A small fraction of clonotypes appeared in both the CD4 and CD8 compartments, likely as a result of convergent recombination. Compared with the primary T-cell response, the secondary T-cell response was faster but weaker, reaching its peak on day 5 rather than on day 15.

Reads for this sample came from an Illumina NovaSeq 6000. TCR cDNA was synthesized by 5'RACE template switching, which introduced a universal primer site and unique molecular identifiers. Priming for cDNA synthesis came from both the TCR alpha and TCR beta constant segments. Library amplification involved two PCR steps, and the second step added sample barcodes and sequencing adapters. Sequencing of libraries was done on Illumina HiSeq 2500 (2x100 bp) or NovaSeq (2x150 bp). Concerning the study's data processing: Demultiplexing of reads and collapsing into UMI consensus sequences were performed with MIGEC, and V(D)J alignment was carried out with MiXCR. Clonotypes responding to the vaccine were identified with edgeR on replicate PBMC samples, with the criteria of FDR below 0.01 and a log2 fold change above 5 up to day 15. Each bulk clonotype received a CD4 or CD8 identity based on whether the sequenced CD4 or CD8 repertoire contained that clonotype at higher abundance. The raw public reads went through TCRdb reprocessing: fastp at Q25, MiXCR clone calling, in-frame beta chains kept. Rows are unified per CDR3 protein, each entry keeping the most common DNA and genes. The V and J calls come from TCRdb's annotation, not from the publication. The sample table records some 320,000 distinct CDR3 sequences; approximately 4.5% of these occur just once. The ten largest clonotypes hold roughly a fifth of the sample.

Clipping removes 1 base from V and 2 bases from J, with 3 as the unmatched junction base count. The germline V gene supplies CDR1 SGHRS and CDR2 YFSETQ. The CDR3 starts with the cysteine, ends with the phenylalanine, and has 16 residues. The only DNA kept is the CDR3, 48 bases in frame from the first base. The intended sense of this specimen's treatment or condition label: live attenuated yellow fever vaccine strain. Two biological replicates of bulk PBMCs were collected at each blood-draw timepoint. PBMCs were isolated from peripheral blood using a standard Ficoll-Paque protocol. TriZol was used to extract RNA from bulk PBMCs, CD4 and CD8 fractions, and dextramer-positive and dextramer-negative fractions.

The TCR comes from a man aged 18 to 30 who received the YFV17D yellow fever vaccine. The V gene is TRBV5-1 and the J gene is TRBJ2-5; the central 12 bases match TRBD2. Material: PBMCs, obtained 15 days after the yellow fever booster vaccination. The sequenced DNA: TGCGCCAGCAGCTTGACGGGGACTAGCGGGCAAGAGACCCAGTACTTC. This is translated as CASSLTGTSGQETQYF.